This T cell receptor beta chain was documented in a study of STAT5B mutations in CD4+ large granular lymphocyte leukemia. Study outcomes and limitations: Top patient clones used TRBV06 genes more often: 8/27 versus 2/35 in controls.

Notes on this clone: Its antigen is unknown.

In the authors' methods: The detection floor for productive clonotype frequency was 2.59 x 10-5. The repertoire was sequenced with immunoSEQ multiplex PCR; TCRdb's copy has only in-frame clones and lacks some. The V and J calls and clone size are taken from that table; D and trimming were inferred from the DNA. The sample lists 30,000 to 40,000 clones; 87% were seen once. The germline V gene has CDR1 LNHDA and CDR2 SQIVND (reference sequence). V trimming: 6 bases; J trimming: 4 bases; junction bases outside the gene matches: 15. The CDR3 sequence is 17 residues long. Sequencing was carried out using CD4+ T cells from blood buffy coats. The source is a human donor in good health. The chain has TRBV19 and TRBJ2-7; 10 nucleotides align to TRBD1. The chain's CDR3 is CASSPGWGRTGGYEQYF. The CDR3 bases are TGTGCCAGTAGCCCGGGTTGGGGGAGGACAGGGGGGTACGAGCAGTACTTC.